This is a list of T cell receptor beta chains from one sample in a study of T cell responses to AZD1222 COVID-19 vaccine. TCRdb's copy holds only in-frame clones and misses some; the assay was immunoSEQ multiplex PCR. The sample carries some 120,000 clones, over 75% recorded once. The sequencing used peripheral blood, collected on day 0 of AZD1222 vaccination. Every receptor here comes from an adult in good health. Each CDR3 is given with its conserved first and last residue. A D gene is named only where the DNA matches it firmly. A clone size is listed for some rows: how often the clone was seen (once, few, many), or a class if it is expanded.

.	TRBV29-1	TRBJ1-1	.	TGCAGCGCGACACCTAACGCACAGGGAGAAGCTTTCTTT	CSATPNAQGEAFF
TRBD1	TRBV7-7	TRBJ2-7	.	TGTGCTAGCAGCCAGGGGGACAGTTTCTCCTACGAGCAGTACTTC	CASSQGDSFSYEQYF
TRBD2	TRBV7-3	TRBJ2-3	.	TGTGCCAGCAGCCGCCGGACTAGCGAGACGCAGTATTTT	CASSRRTSETQYF
TRBD1	TRBV7-9	TRBJ2-7	.	TGTGCCAGCAGCCCCCGGGACAGCCTCTCCTACGAGCAGTACTTC	CASSPRDSLSYEQYF
.	TRBV4-3	TRBJ2-2	.	TGCGCCAGCAGCCGGGCCTCGGGCACCGGGGAGCTGTTTTTT	CASSRASGTGELFF
.	TRBV6-4	TRBJ2-5	.	TGTGCCAGCAGTGATCTTCCAGGTTCCCAAGAGACCCAGTACTTC	CASSDLPGSQETQYF
TRBD2	TRBV11-3	TRBJ2-5	.	TGTGCCAGCAGCTTACGGCTAGCGGGAAGAGGGGTGGAGACCCAGTACTTC	CASSLRLAGRGVETQYF
TRBD1	TRBV20-1	TRBJ1-2	.	TGCAGGACCGGGACAGGCTATGGCTACACCTTC	CRTGTGYGYTF
.	TRBV5-6	TRBJ2-7	.	TGTGCCAGCAGCGCTCTAACCTACGAGCAGTACTTC	CASSALTYEQYF
.	TRBV5-1	TRBJ1-2	few	TGCGCCAGCAGCTTGACAGGGACTAGAGACGGCTACACCTTC	CASSLTGTRDGYTF
TRBD1	TRBV2	TRBJ2-2	.	TGTGCCAGTTGCACACAGGGGCCCGGGGAGCTGTTTTTT	CASCTQGPGELFF
.	TRBV25-1	TRBJ2-3	once	TGTGCCAGCAGCGGGAACACAGATACGCAGTATTTT	CASSGNTDTQYF
.	TRBV9	TRBJ2-7	few	TGTGCCAGCAGCGTAGGTCCAGGGGGGTCCTACGAGCAGTACTTC	CASSVGPGGSYEQYF
.	TRBV7-9	TRBJ1-1	.	TGTGCCAGCAGCTTAGGAACCACAGGGCTGGCGGGAGCTTTCTTT	CASSLGTTGLAGAFF
.	TRBV7-8	TRBJ1-5	.	TGTGCCAGCAGCTTAGCCTTGTGGCAGCCCCAGCATTTT	CASSLALWQPQHF
TRBD1	TRBV5-4	TRBJ1-2	.	TGTGCCAGCAGCTCTACGAAGACAGGGGGTCATGGCTACACCTTC	CASSSTKTGGHGYTF
TRBD1	TRBV10-1	TRBJ1-1	.	TGCGCCAGCAGTGAGTCGGTCAGACAGGGGATCGACACTGAAGCTTTCTTT	CASSESVRQGIDTEAFF
.	TRBV19	TRBJ1-6	.	TGTGCCAGTAGTACCTCCTATAATTCACCCCTCCACTTT	CASSTSYNSPLHF
.	TRBV7-2	TRBJ2-3	.	TGTGCCAGCAGCAACCTAGATACGCAGTATTTT	CASSNLDTQYF
TRBD2	TRBV27	TRBJ2-5	.	TGTGCCAGTCGACCCGGGGGGGCCGGAGAGACCCAGTACTTC	CASRPGGAGETQYF
.	TRBV7-8	TRBJ2-1	.	TGTGCCAGCAGCCCAGTGGTGGATCCTGAGCAGTTCTTC	CASSPVVDPEQFF
.	TRBV6-5	TRBJ2-5	.	TGTGCCAGCAGCACGTACCTCTACCAAGAGACCCAGTACTTC	CASSTYLYQETQYF
.	TRBV18	TRBJ1-1	once	TGTGCCAGCTCAACCACAGGGCATGAAGCTTTCTTT	CASSTTGHEAFF
TRBD1	TRBV5-1	TRBJ1-1	few	TGCGCCAGCAGCGAACAGGGGTGGGGAGGTGAAGCTTTCTTT	CASSEQGWGGEAFF
.	TRBV11-3	TRBJ1-3	.	TGTGCCAGCAGCTTAATTGGGGGCAACGGAAACACCATATATTTT	CASSLIGGNGNTIYF
.	TRBV11-3	TRBJ1-6	.	TGTGCCAGCAGCTCGGGAGGGACTGTCTTCAATTCACCCCTCCACTTT	CASSSGGTVFNSPLHF
TRBD1	TRBV19	TRBJ1-1	.	TGTGCCAGTCAGGGGGCTCAAAGTTTGAACACTGAAGCTTTCTTT	CASQGAQSLNTEAFF